The 28 T cell receptor beta chains below all came from one sample that was sequenced in a study of tumor and adjacent non-tumor tissue in lung cancer. RNA was extracted from bulk tissue without any cell sorting. More than 3 cm separated this lung sample from the edge of the tumor. The library came from three nested PCR rounds adapted from ARM-PCR protocols. Using its own MiXCR run on the multiplex PCR reads, TCRdb lists one record per CDR3 protein. Found here are tens of thousands of distinct CDR3 sequences, over 60% of them singletons; the top ten hold around 33%. Source material: distant non-tumor lung tissue. Receptors originate from a man aged 65 to 79 with non-small cell lung cancer.

Regarding this clonotype: With a much larger clone just one base away, this may be a read error. Here the CDR3 DNA reads TGTGCCTGGAGGGGACCTAACAATCTTGAGCAGTTCTTC. Its protein is CAWRGPNNLEQFF. This chain links TRBV30 with TRBJ2-1; either TRBD1 or TRBD2 may fit D (5 bases each). Germline assignment: CDR1 GTSNPN and CDR2 SVGIG (reference sequence). Trimming took 3 bases from V and 9 from J, leaving 15 bases between them. This CDR3 is built from 13 residues.

The chain employs TRBV28 and TRBJ2-1, with a possible D match to TRBD2 (5 bases). V lost 8 bases, J lost 7 bases, and 18 bases lay in between. The CDR3 loop spans 14 amino acids. Germline V lookup: CDR1 MDHEN, CDR2 SYDVKM. CDR3 in DNA: TGTGCCAGCGGGCTTGCCGGGGATTGGAATGAGCAGTTCTTC. It specifies CASGLAGDWNEQFF.

A remark on this clonotype: A read error may be the cause here, since a much bigger clone is one base away. No conserved phenylalanine or tryptophan is present at the end of the CDR3, so a read error is the likely explanation. The chain combines TRBV28 with TRBJ2-5; tentatively, D is TRBD2 (5 bases). This CDR3 spans 13 amino acids. Germline CDR1 reads MDHEN; CDR2 reads SYDVKM. The V gene lost 8 bases and the J gene lost 4 bases, with 14 bases spanning the gap. CDR3 loop: CASLRPEVETQYV. The DNA for the CDR3 is TGTGCCAGCCTCCGGCCGGAGGTAGAGACCCAGTACGTC.

A note on this clonotype: This may be a read error, as it is one base from a much larger clone. The chain employs TRBV20-1 and TRBJ2-7; 7 bases map to TRBD1. Germline assignment: CDR1 DFQATT and CDR2 SNEGSKA (reference sequence). The CDR3 length is 15 residues. CDR3 amino acids: CSARIDRVGVYGQYF. CDR3 DNA sequence: TGCAGTGCTAGAATCGACAGGGTAGGGGTCTACGGGCAGTACTTC.

Ten or more counts support this clonotype. In nucleotides, the CDR3 is TGCAGCGTTGAATCCCTAGCGGGAGGGCAGCAAGGGAACAATGAGCAGTTCTTC. Amino acids: CSVESLAGGQQGNNEQFF. The rearrangement uses TRBV29-1 and TRBJ2-1; 12 bases match TRBD2. The CDR3 contains 18 residues. The germline gives CDR1 SQVTM, CDR2 ANQGSEA. V gave up 2 bases and J gave up 5 bases; unmatched junction bases: 13.

J is TRBJ2-7 and V is TRBV5-1; 9 nucleotides agree with TRBD2. Per the germline V gene, CDR1 is SGHRS and CDR2 is YFSETQ. The V gene end was trimmed by 3 bases and the J gene end by 3 bases; junction bases not matched to a gene: 7. There are 15 residues in the CDR3. In DNA, the CDR3 is TGCGCCAGCAGCTCCAGCGGGGGGAGGGTCTACGAGCAGTACTTC. Translated, it gives CASSSSGGRVYEQYF. Combining the CDR3 with reference TRBV5-1 and TRBJ2-7 gives the whole variable domain KAGVTQTPRYLIKTRGQQVTLSCSPISGHRSVSWYQQTPGQGLQFLFEYFSETQRNKGNFPGRFSGRQFSNSRSEMNVSTLELGDSALYLCASSSSGGRVYEQYFGPGTRLTVT.

Comments on this clonotype: A much larger clone lies a single base off, so this may be a read error. CDR3 DNA: TGCAGTGCTAGAGATCCACTAGCGGGAGTCTTTGAGCTGTTCTTC. Protein product: CSARDPLAGVFELFF. The genes are TRBV20-1 and TRBJ2-1; the match to TRBD2 covers 11 bases. This CDR3 comprises 15 residues. Germline V gene data show CDR1 as DFQATT and CDR2 as SNEGSKA (reference sequence).

Of note for this clonotype: Likely a read error: the CDR3 ends without its conserved phenylalanine or tryptophan. The chain is built from TRBV28 and TRBJ1-2; D might be TRBD1 (5 bases). V was clipped by 4 bases and J by 7 bases, with 19 bases between them. This CDR3 contains 15 residues. The germline V gene has CDR1 MDHEN and CDR2 SYDVKM. The CDR3 nucleotides read TGTGCCAGCAGTTACCCCGGGACCCTGGGGGGTGGCTACACCCTC. It encodes CASSYPGTLGGGYTL.

To note about this clonotype: One end of the junction varies from germline; a read error may be responsible. The J gene is TRBJ2-3, the V gene TRBV12-3 or TRBV12-4, with D hard to call. The CDR3 loop spans 12 amino acids. CDR3 nucleotides: TGTGCCGGCAGTCCGGGCACAGATACACAGTATTTT. This gives the protein CAGSPGTDTQYF.

To note about this clonotype: A much larger clonotype is one base distant, so this may be a read error. The chain uses TRBV4-1 and TRBJ2-3, with 9 bases lining up with TRBD2. CDR1 is MGHRA and CDR2 is YSYEKL in the germline V gene. The CDR3 covers 17 residues. Trimming cost V 0 bases and J 6 bases; bases outside gene matches: 10. This chain's CDR3 is CASSQDKGGGGRDTQYF. CDR3 nucleotide sequence: TGCGCCAGCAGCCAAGATAAAGGCGGGGGGGGCCGGGATACGCAGTATTTT.

Points on this clonotype: The junction departs from the called germline gene at one end, perhaps through a read error. The CDR3 coding sequence is TGCAGTGCTAGAGAACCGGGGCACGAGGAGACCCAGTACTTT. The encoded protein is CSAREPGHEETQYF. The chain carries TRBV20-1 and TRBJ2-5, with D perhaps assigned TRBD1 or TRBD2 (5 bases each). The CDR3 is 14 amino acids. Germline V gene sequence: CDR1 DFQATT, CDR2 SNEGSKA (reference sequence).

This clonotype was seen only once. V gene TRBV29-1 combines with J gene TRBJ2-7, with a weak D call TRBD2 (6 bases). Germline CDR1 and CDR2: SQVTM and ANQGSEA. This CDR3 comprises 13 residues. CDR3 protein: CSAGTGGNYEQYF. CDR3 nucleotide sequence: TGCAGTGCCGGGACTGGCGGCAACTACGAGCAGTACTTC.

This clonotype was seen repeatedly, ten times or more. CDR3 DNA sequence: TGTGCCAGCAGCTTAGAGAGGGCTGATGAAAAACTGTTTTTT. This encodes CASSLERADEKLFF. This rearrangement joins TRBV11-2 to TRBJ1-4; D is ambiguous. The CDR3 is 14 residues long. Germline CDR1 reads SGHAT; CDR2 reads FQNNGV. The V end was cut by 0 bases, the J end by 6 bases, with 8 bases between.

Points on this clonotype: Sequence at one end of the junction differs from germline and may be a read error. V is TRBV11-3 and J is TRBJ2-1; 11 bases match TRBD2. Looked up from germline, CDR1 is SGHNT and CDR2 is YENEEA. This CDR3 is built from 15 residues. The DNA of the CDR3 is TGTGCCGGCAGCTTACTAGCGGGAGCTCACAATGAACAGTTCTTC. It is translated as CAGSLLAGAHNEQFF.

On this clonotype itself: The junction shows a germline mismatch at one end, possibly a read error. CDR3 sequence reads: CTSSLHGQNYGYSF. In DNA form, the CDR3 reads TGTACCAGCAGCTTACACGGACAAAACTATGGCTACAGCTTC. The V and J genes are TRBV11-1 and TRBJ1-2, with D possibly TRBD1 on 5 matching bases. Per germline, CDR1 SGHAT and CDR2 FQDESV (reference sequence). CDR3 length equals 14 residues.

Of note for this clonotype: A read error may account for a junction end that differs from germline. This chain links TRBV6-5 with TRBJ2-1; 9 bases are a match to TRBD2. From germline, CDR1 is MNHEY and CDR2 SVGAGI. This CDR3 spans 15 amino acids. The CDR3: CVNSKSGGPYNEQFF. The CDR3 region has the DNA TGTGTCAACAGTAAAAGCGGGGGGCCCTACAATGAGCAGTTCTTT.

This clonotype came up a few times. This may arise from a read error, as a much more abundant clone is one base away. The rearrangement links TRBV4-2 to TRBJ2-2; D ambiguous. Germline values: CDR1 LGHNA, CDR2 YNFKEQ. This CDR3 has 12 residues. The CDR3 region has the DNA TGTGCCAGCATCCAAGCTGGGCTAAAGCTGTTTTTT. Its protein is CASIQAGLKLFF.

A note on this clonotype: Possible read error: a much larger clone is one base away. The V call is TRBV5-4, the J call TRBJ1-1; D might be TRBD1 (6 bases). CDR1 is SGHNT and CDR2 is YYREEE in the germline V gene (reference sequence). Trimming took 5 bases from V and 3 from J, leaving 14 bases between them. The length of the CDR3 is 14 residues. The CDR3 DNA reads TGTGCCAGCAGGCCTCCAGGGGCGGACACTGAAGCTTTCTTT. Its protein is CASRPPGADTEAFF. The entire variable domain, with the rest obtained from reference TRBV5-4 and TRBJ1-1, is as follows: ETGVTQSPTHLIKTRGQQVTLRCSSQSGHNTVSWYQQALGQGPQFIFQYYREEENGRGNFPPRFSGLQFPNYSSELNVNALELDDSALYLCASRPPGADTEAFFGQGTRLTVV.

Comment on this clonotype: One base away lies a much larger clone, so this may be a sequencing read error. The rearrangement links TRBV25-1 to TRBJ2-7; possible D gene TRBD2, 7 bases. Germline V CDR1 and CDR2: MGHDK, SYGVNS. CDR3 size: 12 residues. In DNA form, the CDR3 reads TGTGCCAGCAGGGGGCAGGGGAGGGAGCAGTGCTTC. It translates to CASRGQGREQCF.

This clonotype was seen a few times. A much larger clone differs from this one at a single base, so this may be a read error. This chain connects TRBV29-1 to TRBJ1-5, with a tentative D call TRBD1 (6 bases). This CDR3 contains 14 residues. Per the germline V gene, CDR1 is SQVTM and CDR2 is ANQGSEA. CDR3 sequence reads: CSVGGGYSNQPQRF. The CDR3 region has the DNA TGCAGCGTTGGGGGGGGCTATAGCAATCAGCCCCAGCGTTTT.

A remark on this clonotype: Compared with germline, one end of the junction differs, possibly owing to a read error. The genes are TRBV6-9 and TRBJ2-7; tentatively, D is TRBD2 (5 bases). CDR1 and CDR2 (germline): MNHGY, SVAAGI. The CDR3 is 16 residues long. For the CDR3, the DNA is TGTGACAGCAGTTATATCGCGCGGGTTCGGCGCTACGAACAGTACTTC. Its translation: CDSSYIARVRRYEQYF.

This clonotype was observed a handful of times. A much larger clone sits a single nucleotide away, making a read error possible. The chain uses TRBV2 and TRBJ2-5, with 10 bases aligning to TRBD2. The CDR3 runs 14 residues. Germline V gene lookup returns CDR1 SNHLY and CDR2 FYNNEI. The CDR3 sequence is CAGSGSGGAETQYF. CDR3 sequence (DNA): TGTGCCGGCAGTGGAAGCGGGGGGGCGGAGACCCAGTACTTC.

As to this clonotype: This could be a read error, since a much larger clone is one nucleotide away. This chain links TRBV5-4 with TRBJ1-4; D is unresolved. This CDR3 contains 12 residues. The germline V gene has CDR1 SGHNT and CDR2 YYREEE (reference sequence). Trimming stripped 4 bases from V and 7 bases from J, with 8 bases between. For the CDR3, the DNA is TGTGCCAGCAGCGTCCGGTGTGAAAAACTGTTTTTT. Protein: CASSVRCEKLFF.

With regard to this clonotype: This may come from a read error, since a much larger clone is one base off. The V gene is TRBV12-3 or TRBV12-4, the J gene TRBJ2-7; 7 bases fit TRBD1. The CDR3 runs to 14 residues. CDR3 residues: CASSSGTASYKQYF. The DNA of the CDR3 is TGTGCCAGCAGTTCCGGGACAGCCTCCTACAAGCAGTACTTC.

In regard to this clonotype: One end of the junction does not line up with germline, which may come from a read error. CDR3 protein: CASSAAGNHPQHF. As DNA, the CDR3 is TGTGCCAGCAGTGCGGCAGGCAATCACCCCCAACATTTT. The chain employs TRBV6-1 and TRBJ1-5; D is uncertain. This CDR3 has 13 amino acids. Germline CDR1 reads MNHNS; CDR2 reads SASEGT.

The V call is TRBV7-9, the J call TRBJ1-4; the match to TRBD1 covers 7 bases. With V trimmed by 5 bases and J by 5 bases, 11 bases remained unmatched. Germline-derived CDR1 and CDR2 are SEHNR and FQNEAQ (reference sequence). CDR3 length: 16 amino acids. Here the CDR3 DNA reads TGTGCCAGCAGCCCATCTTCCGGGACAGCAAATGAAAAACTGTTTTTT. As protein: CASSPSSGTANEKLFF.

For this clonotype: One end of the junction is discordant with germline, which a read error may explain. The rearrangement uses TRBV11-2 and TRBJ1-2, with D possibly being TRBD1 (6 bases). CDR3 length: 13 amino acids. Germline CDR1 is SGHAT and CDR2 is FQNNGV. The CDR3 nucleotides are TGTGCCAGCAGCCCTAACAGGGCAGGAGGCTGCACCTTC. It translates to CASSPNRAGGCTF.

This clonotype was counted at least ten times. This chain links TRBV6-5 with TRBJ2-1; D possibly corresponds to TRBD1 (6 bases). This CDR3 is built from 12 residues. V was cut by 2 bases and J by 14 bases, with 13 bases left in between. CDR1 is MNHEY and CDR2 is SVGAGI in the germline V gene. The CDR3 protein is CASSYTGSSEFF. The CDR3 DNA reads TGTGCCAGCAGTTACACAGGGTCTTCCGAGTTCTTC.